The T cell receptor beta chain described here comes from a study of cytomegalovirus exposure and HLA in healthy donors. V lost 3 bases to trimming and J lost 1 base; unmatched junction nucleotides: 4. This CDR3 comprises 15 residues. Germline CDR1 is SGHRS and CDR2 is YFSETQ. The PCR contained 60 Vbeta and 13 Jbeta primers. Clones were read by immunoSEQ multiplex PCR, and TCRdb kept only the in-frame ones, dropping some. The table shows under 200,000 clones, with 75% to 90% occurring only once. To note about this clone: Its cognate antigen is unknown.

The study's findings and limits: In vitro, a few CMV-associated chains proved specific for CMV antigens.

The specimen sequenced was PBMCs. The chain employs TRBV5-1 and TRBJ1-2, with 9 bases lining up with TRBD1. The TCR comes from a woman aged 45-65 years in good health and CMV-seropositive. In nucleotides, the CDR3 is TGCGCCAGCAGCTCGGGACAGGGTTATAACTATGGCTACACCTTC. Protein sequence: CASSSGQGYNYGYTF. Drawing the rest from reference TRBV5-1 and TRBJ1-2, the complete variable domain is KAGVTQTPRYLIKTRGQQVTLSCSPISGHRSVSWYQQTPGQGLQFLFEYFSETQRNKGNFPGRFSGRQFSNSRSEMNVSTLELGDSALYLCASSSGQGYNYGYTFGSGTRLTVV.